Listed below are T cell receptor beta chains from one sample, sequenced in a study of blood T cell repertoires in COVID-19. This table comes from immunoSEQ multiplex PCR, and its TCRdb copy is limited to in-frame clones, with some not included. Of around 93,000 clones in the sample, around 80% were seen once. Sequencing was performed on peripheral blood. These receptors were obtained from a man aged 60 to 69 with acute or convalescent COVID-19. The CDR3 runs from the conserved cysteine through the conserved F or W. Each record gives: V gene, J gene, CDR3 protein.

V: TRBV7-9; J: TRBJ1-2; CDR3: CASSLVGNYGYTF
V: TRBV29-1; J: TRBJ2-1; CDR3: CSVERQGDEQFF
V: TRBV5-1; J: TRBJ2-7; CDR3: CASSLGDSIAIYEQYF
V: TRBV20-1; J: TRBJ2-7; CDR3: CSASGLAKNEQYF
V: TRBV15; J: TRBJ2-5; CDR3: CATSGLAGPQETQYF
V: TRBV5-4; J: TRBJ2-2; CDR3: CASSKLGTSGIYANTGELFF
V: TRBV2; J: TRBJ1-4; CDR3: CASSSGVNEKLFF
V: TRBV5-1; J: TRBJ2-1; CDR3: CASSFSPDRGSSSYNEQFF
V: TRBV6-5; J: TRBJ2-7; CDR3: CASSLTGGAYEQYF
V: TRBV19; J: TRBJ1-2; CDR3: CASSIDRGRNYGYTF